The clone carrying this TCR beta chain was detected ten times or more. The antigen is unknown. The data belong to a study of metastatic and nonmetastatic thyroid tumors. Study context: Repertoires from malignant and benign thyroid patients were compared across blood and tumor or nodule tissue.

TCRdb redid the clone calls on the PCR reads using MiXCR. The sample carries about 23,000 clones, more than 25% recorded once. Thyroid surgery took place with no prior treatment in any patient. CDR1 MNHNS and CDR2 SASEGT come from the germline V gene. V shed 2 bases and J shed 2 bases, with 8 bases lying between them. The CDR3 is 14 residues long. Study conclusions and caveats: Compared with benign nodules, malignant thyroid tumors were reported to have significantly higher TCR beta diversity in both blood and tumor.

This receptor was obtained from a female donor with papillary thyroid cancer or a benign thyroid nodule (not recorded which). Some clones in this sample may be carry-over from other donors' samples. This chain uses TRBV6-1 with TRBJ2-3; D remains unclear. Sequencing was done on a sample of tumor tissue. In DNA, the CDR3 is TGTGCCAGCAGTGAATCGTGGACCACAGATACGCAGTATTTT. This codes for CASSESWTTDTQYF.